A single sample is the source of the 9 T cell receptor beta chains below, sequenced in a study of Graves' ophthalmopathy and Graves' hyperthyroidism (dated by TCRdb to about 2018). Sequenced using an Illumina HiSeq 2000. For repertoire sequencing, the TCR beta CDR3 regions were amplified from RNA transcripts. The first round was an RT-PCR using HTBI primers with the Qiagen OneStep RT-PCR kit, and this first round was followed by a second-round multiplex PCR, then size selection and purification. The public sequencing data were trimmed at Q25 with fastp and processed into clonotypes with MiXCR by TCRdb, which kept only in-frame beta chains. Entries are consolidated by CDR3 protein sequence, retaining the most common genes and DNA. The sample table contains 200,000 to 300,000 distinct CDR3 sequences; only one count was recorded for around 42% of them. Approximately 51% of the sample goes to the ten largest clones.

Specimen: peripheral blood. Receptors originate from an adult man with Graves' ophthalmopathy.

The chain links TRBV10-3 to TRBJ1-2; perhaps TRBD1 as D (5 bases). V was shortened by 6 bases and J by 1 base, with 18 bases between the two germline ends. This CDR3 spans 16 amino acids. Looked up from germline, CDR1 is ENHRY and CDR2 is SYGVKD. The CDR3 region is CAIRDLRTTDNYGYTF. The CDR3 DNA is TGTGCCATCAGGGACCTCAGGACAACCGATAACTATGGCTACACCTTC.

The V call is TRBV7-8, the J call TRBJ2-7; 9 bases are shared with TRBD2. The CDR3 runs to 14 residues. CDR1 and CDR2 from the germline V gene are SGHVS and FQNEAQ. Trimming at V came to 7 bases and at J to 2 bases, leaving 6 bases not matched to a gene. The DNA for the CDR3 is TGTGCCAGCACCCGGACTAGCGAAACCTACGAGCAGTACTTC. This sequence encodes CASTRTSETYEQYF.

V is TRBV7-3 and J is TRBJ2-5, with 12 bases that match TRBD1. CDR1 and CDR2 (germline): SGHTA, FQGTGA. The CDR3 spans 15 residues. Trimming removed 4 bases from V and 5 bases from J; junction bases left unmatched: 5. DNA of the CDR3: TGTGCCAGCAGCTCCGGGACAGGGGGCATGGAGACCCAGTACTTC. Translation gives CASSSGTGGMETQYF.

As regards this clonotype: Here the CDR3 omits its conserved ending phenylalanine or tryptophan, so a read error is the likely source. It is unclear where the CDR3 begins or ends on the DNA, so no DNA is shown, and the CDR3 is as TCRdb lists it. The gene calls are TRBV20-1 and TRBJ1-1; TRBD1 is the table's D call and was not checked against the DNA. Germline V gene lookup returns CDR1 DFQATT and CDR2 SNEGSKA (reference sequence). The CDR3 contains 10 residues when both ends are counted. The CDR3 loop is CSAAGQGIDY.

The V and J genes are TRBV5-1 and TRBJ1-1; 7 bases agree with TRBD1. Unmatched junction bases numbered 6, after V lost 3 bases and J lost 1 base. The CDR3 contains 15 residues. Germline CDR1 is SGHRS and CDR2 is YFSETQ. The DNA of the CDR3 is TGCGCCAGCAGCTCCGTACAGGGGACGAACACTGAAGCTTTCTTT. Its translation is CASSSVQGTNTEAFF.

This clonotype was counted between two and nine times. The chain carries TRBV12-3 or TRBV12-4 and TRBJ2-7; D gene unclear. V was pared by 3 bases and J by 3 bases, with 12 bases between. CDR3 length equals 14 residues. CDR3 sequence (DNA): TGTGCCAGCAGTTTTGGTCGTTCGGGCTACGAGCAGTACTTC. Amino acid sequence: CASSFGRSGYEQYF.

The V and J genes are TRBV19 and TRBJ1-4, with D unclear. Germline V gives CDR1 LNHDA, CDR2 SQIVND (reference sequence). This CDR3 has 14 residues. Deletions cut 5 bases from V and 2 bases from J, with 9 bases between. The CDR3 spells CASSEHATNEKLFF. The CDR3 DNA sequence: TGTGCCAGTAGTGAACATGCGACTAATGAAAAACTGTTTTTT.

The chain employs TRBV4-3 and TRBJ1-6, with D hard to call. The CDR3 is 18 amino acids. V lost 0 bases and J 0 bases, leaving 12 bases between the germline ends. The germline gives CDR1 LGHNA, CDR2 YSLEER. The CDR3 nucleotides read TGCGCCAGCAGCCAAGATCCGATGGGGAGCTCCTATAATTCACCCCTCCACTTT. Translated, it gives CASSQDPMGSSYNSPLHF.

This CDR3 reads CASSFYPNQPQHF. CDR3 coding DNA: TGTGCCAGCAGCTTTTATCCCAATCAGCCCCAGCATTTT. The chain is built from TRBV7-2 and TRBJ1-5; D is uncertain. CDR1 and CDR2 (germline): SGHTA, FQGNSA. CDR3 length: 13 amino acids. The germline V and J ends were trimmed by 3 bases and 3 bases, with 6 bases remaining between them.